This is a list of T cell receptor beta chains from one sample in a study of blood T cells in healthy people across ages. TCRdb used MiXCR to reprocess the 5' RACE reads, holding one entry per CDR3 protein. The profile shows about 1.4 million distinct CDR3 sequences, approximately 59% of them singletons. Input material: blood. The receptor source for this set is a man younger than 30 in good health. The CDR3 runs from the conserved cysteine through the conserved F or W. The order of the fields is clone size, V gene, J gene, D gene, CDR3 DNA, CDR3 protein. The D gene is left open where the match is weak. Expanded clones get a size class; other rows say once, few or many, or leave the size out.

abundance: NA
v_gene: TRBV28
j_gene: TRBJ2-7
d_gene: NA
CDR3nt: TGTGCCAGCAGTTTCCGGGGGGCGCTGGACGAGCAGTACTTC
CDR3aa: CASSFRGALDEQYF

abundance: NA
v_gene: TRBV6-1
j_gene: TRBJ1-2
d_gene: TRBD1
CDR3nt: TGTGCCAGCAGGAACAGGGGCTCAAACTATGGCTACACCTTC
CDR3aa: CASRNRGSNYGYTF

abundance: NA
v_gene: TRBV13
j_gene: TRBJ2-7
d_gene: NA
CDR3nt: TGTGCCAGCAGCGGAATGGACAGTGTAACCTACGAGCAGTACTTC
CDR3aa: CASSGMDSVTYEQYF

abundance: NA
v_gene: TRBV4-1
j_gene: TRBJ2-7
d_gene: NA
CDR3nt: TGCGCCAGCAGCCGCCTTACTAGTTCCGAGCAGTACTTC
CDR3aa: CASSRLTSSEQYF

abundance: few
v_gene: TRBV12-3/TRBV12-4
j_gene: TRBJ2-3
d_gene: TRBD2
CDR3nt: TGTGCCAGCACCTCCGGGACTAGCGGGTTCTCAGATACGCAGTATTTT
CDR3aa: CASTSGTSGFSDTQYF

abundance: NA
v_gene: TRBV4-2
j_gene: TRBJ1-5
d_gene: TRBD1
CDR3nt: TGTGCCAGCAGCCAAAACAGGGGGCGGAATCAGCCCCAGCATTTT
CDR3aa: CASSQNRGRNQPQHF

abundance: NA
v_gene: TRBV10-3
j_gene: TRBJ2-3
d_gene: TRBD2
CDR3nt: TGTGCCATCAGGGAAGCGGGGGGGCTGCCAGATACGCAGTATTTT
CDR3aa: CAIREAGGLPDTQYF

abundance: NA
v_gene: TRBV6-2/TRBV6-3
j_gene: TRBJ2-3
d_gene: TRBD2
CDR3nt: TGTGCCAGCTGGCTAGCGGGGGCCAACACAGATACGCAGTATTTT
CDR3aa: CASWLAGANTDTQYF

abundance: few
v_gene: TRBV6-2/TRBV6-3
j_gene: TRBJ2-6
d_gene: NA
CDR3nt: TGTGCCAGCAGTTACTCGGGTATCCCTGGGGCCAACGTCCTGACTTTC
CDR3aa: CASSYSGIPGANVLTF

abundance: NA
v_gene: TRBV2
j_gene: TRBJ2-1
d_gene: TRBD2
CDR3nt: TGTGCCAGCGGAGGGACTAGCGGTTCCTCCCACAATGAGCAGTTCTTC
CDR3aa: CASGGTSGSSHNEQFF

abundance: NA
v_gene: TRBV2
j_gene: TRBJ1-3
d_gene: NA
CDR3nt: TGTGCCAGCACCCCGGACACTGGAAACACCATATATTTT
CDR3aa: CASTPDTGNTIYF

abundance: NA
v_gene: TRBV3-1
j_gene: TRBJ1-5
d_gene: NA
CDR3nt: TGTGCCAGCAGCCAAGGGTCTGGTGAAGAGCCCCAGCATTTT
CDR3aa: CASSQGSGEEPQHF

abundance: few
v_gene: TRBV7-9
j_gene: TRBJ1-1
d_gene: NA
CDR3nt: TGTGCCAGCAGGCTGTGGCAACCGAACACTGAAGCTTTCTTT
CDR3aa: CASRLWQPNTEAFF

abundance: few
v_gene: TRBV7-9
j_gene: TRBJ2-1
d_gene: TRBD2
CDR3nt: TGTGCCAGCAGCAGGACTAGCGGGAGTAACCCGCGGCAGTTCTTC
CDR3aa: CASSRTSGSNPRQFF

abundance: NA
v_gene: TRBV27
j_gene: TRBJ2-7
d_gene: NA
CDR3nt: TGTGCCAGCAGCCCTGCGGGTCTCCCAATCTACGAGCAGTACTTC
CDR3aa: CASSPAGLPIYEQYF

abundance: NA
v_gene: TRBV6-5
j_gene: TRBJ2-6
d_gene: NA
CDR3nt: TGTGCCAGCAGCCGCCTGGCCGGGGCCAACGTCCTGACTTTC
CDR3aa: CASSRLAGANVLTF

abundance: NA
v_gene: TRBV29-1
j_gene: TRBJ2-7
d_gene: NA
CDR3nt: TGCAGCGTTGAAGGGGGCCCTAGCTCCTACGAGCAGTACTTC
CDR3aa: CSVEGGPSSYEQYF

abundance: NA
v_gene: TRBV10-3
j_gene: TRBJ1-2
d_gene: TRBD1
CDR3nt: TGTGCCATCAGGGTAGACAGGGGGAGTCTGAGTGGCTACACCTTC
CDR3aa: CAIRVDRGSLSGYTF

abundance: NA
v_gene: TRBV20-1
j_gene: TRBJ1-5
d_gene: TRBD1
CDR3nt: TGCAGTGCTGGCCATAGACAGGGAGGTCAGCCCCAGCATTTT
CDR3aa: CSAGHRQGGQPQHF

abundance: once
v_gene: TRBV11-2
j_gene: TRBJ2-7
d_gene: TRBD2
CDR3nt: TGTGCCAGCAGCTTAGGTCGCGTGGTTGGCGGGGGGACTCCCCTGCGTTACAATGAGCAGTACTTC
CDR3aa: CASSLGRVVGGGTPLRYNEQYF

abundance: NA
v_gene: TRBV7-2
j_gene: TRBJ2-3
d_gene: TRBD2
CDR3nt: TGTGCCAGCAGCGCTCGTAGCGGGAGAACAGATACGCAGTATTTT
CDR3aa: CASSARSGRTDTQYF

abundance: few
v_gene: TRBV12-3/TRBV12-4
j_gene: TRBJ1-2
d_gene: NA
CDR3nt: TGTGCCAGCAGTTTCGGCCCGGGATTTAACTATGGCTACACCTTC
CDR3aa: CASSFGPGFNYGYTF

abundance: NA
v_gene: TRBV5-1
j_gene: TRBJ1-2
d_gene: NA
CDR3nt: TGCGCCAGCAGCCAACAGCACGGGACATTTGAAGGCTACACCTTC
CDR3aa: CASSQQHGTFEGYTF

abundance: few
v_gene: TRBV6-5
j_gene: TRBJ2-7
d_gene: TRBD1
CDR3nt: TGTGCCAGCAGTCCGCGGACAGGGACCGCCTACGAGCAGTACTTC
CDR3aa: CASSPRTGTAYEQYF

abundance: NA
v_gene: TRBV7-9
j_gene: TRBJ1-2
d_gene: NA
CDR3nt: TGTGCCAGCAGCCCGGACAGCGGGGTTGGCTACACCTTC
CDR3aa: CASSPDSGVGYTF

abundance: NA
v_gene: TRBV27
j_gene: TRBJ2-7
d_gene: NA
CDR3nt: TGTTCCAGCAGTTCCAGCCTAGCTCTCGAGCAGTACTTC
CDR3aa: CSSSSSLALEQYF

abundance: NA
v_gene: TRBV4-2
j_gene: TRBJ2-7
d_gene: NA
CDR3nt: TGTGCCAGCAGCCAAGATGGGACAAGGGGCCCCTCCTACGAGCAGTACTTC
CDR3aa: CASSQDGTRGPSYEQYF

abundance: NA
v_gene: TRBV6-1
j_gene: TRBJ2-3
d_gene: TRBD2
CDR3nt: TGTGCCAGCAGTGGAGTACTAGCGGGACGCACAGATACGCAGTATTTT
CDR3aa: CASSGVLAGRTDTQYF

abundance: NA
v_gene: TRBV6-5
j_gene: TRBJ2-7
d_gene: NA
CDR3nt: TGTGCCAACAGTGAGGGAGCCTACGAGCAGTACTTC
CDR3aa: CANSEGAYEQYF

abundance: NA
v_gene: TRBV14
j_gene: TRBJ2-3
d_gene: NA
CDR3nt: TGTGCCAGCAGCCAAGACGGTGGAGTTTGGGATACGCAGTATTTT
CDR3aa: CASSQDGGVWDTQYF

abundance: NA
v_gene: TRBV20-1
j_gene: TRBJ2-1
d_gene: TRBD2
CDR3nt: TGCAGTGCTAACGGTAAAACTAGCGGGATCAATGAGCAGTTCTTC
CDR3aa: CSANGKTSGINEQFF

abundance: many
v_gene: TRBV7-9
j_gene: TRBJ2-5
d_gene: NA
CDR3nt: TGTGCCAGCAGCCCGACCCTTCGGGGCGAGACCCAGTACTTC
CDR3aa: CASSPTLRGETQYF

abundance: once
v_gene: TRBV4-2
j_gene: TRBJ1-1
d_gene: NA
CDR3nt: TGTGCCAGCAGCCAAGGATGGAACAGGGATGGTGGTACTGAAGCTTTCTTT
CDR3aa: CASSQGWNRDGGTEAFF

abundance: NA
v_gene: TRBV29-1
j_gene: TRBJ1-2
d_gene: NA
CDR3nt: TGCAGCGTTGAAGAGGGAGGACGGAACTATGGCTACACCTTC
CDR3aa: CSVEEGGRNYGYTF

abundance: few
v_gene: TRBV21-1
j_gene: TRBJ2-7
d_gene: NA
CDR3nt: TGTGCCAGCCCCCGGACAGGGGGCTCCATCCTCTACTCCTACGAGCAGTACTTC
CDR3aa: CASPRTGGSILYSYEQYF

abundance: NA
v_gene: TRBV5-1
j_gene: TRBJ2-7
d_gene: NA
CDR3nt: TGCGCCAGCAGCCACTCGCTCACCTACGAGCAGTACTTC
CDR3aa: CASSHSLTYEQYF

abundance: NA
v_gene: TRBV20-1
j_gene: TRBJ1-1
d_gene: NA
CDR3nt: TGCAGTGCTAGAGATCTGCCCTTCCCCCTGAACACTGAAGCTTTCTTT
CDR3aa: CSARDLPFPLNTEAFF

abundance: NA
v_gene: TRBV20-1
j_gene: TRBJ2-3
d_gene: TRBD2
CDR3nt: TGCAGTGCTAACCGACTAGCAGATACAGATACGCAGTATTTT
CDR3aa: CSANRLADTDTQYF

abundance: NA
v_gene: TRBV12-3/TRBV12-4
j_gene: TRBJ1-4
d_gene: NA
CDR3nt: TGTGCCAGCAAAGGGCGGCCATATGAAAAACTGTTTTTT
CDR3aa: CASKGRPYEKLFF

abundance: NA
v_gene: TRBV28
j_gene: TRBJ1-6
d_gene: TRBD1
CDR3nt: TGTGCCAGCAGTTTCTCGACAGGGGTGGGGATTTACGGTTCACCCCTCCACTTT
CDR3aa: CASSFSTGVGIYGSPLHF

abundance: NA
v_gene: TRBV3-1
j_gene: TRBJ2-7
d_gene: NA
CDR3nt: TGTGCCAGCAGCCAAGCTACCGGGCCGGGTTACGAGCAGTACTTC
CDR3aa: CASSQATGPGYEQYF

abundance: NA
v_gene: TRBV12-3/TRBV12-4
j_gene: TRBJ2-1
d_gene: TRBD2
CDR3nt: TGTGCCAGCAGTCTAGCGGGGAAGAACTACGAGCAGTTCTTC
CDR3aa: CASSLAGKNYEQFF

abundance: NA
v_gene: TRBV20-1
j_gene: TRBJ1-1
d_gene: TRBD1
CDR3nt: TGCAGTGCTAGACAAACAGACAGGGGGGTCACTGAAGCTTTCTTT
CDR3aa: CSARQTDRGVTEAFF

abundance: NA
v_gene: TRBV3-1
j_gene: TRBJ2-7
d_gene: NA
CDR3nt: TGTGCCAGCAGCCTACACTACAATGAGCAGTACTTC
CDR3aa: CASSLHYNEQYF

abundance: NA
v_gene: TRBV9
j_gene: TRBJ2-7
d_gene: TRBD1
CDR3nt: TGTGCCAGCAGCTACGGACAGGGAAGTCGCTACGAGCAGTACTTC
CDR3aa: CASSYGQGSRYEQYF

abundance: many
v_gene: TRBV25-1
j_gene: TRBJ2-5
d_gene: NA
CDR3nt: TGTGCCAGCAGTGTGGGGCAGGAGACCCAGTACTTC
CDR3aa: CASSVGQETQYF

abundance: once
v_gene: TRBV6-5
j_gene: TRBJ1-1
d_gene: NA
CDR3nt: TGTGCCAGCAGTTACTCGATTGGGGACGGGATGAACACTGAAGCTTTCTTT
CDR3aa: CASSYSIGDGMNTEAFF

abundance: NA
v_gene: TRBV27
j_gene: TRBJ2-5
d_gene: TRBD2
CDR3nt: TGTGCCAGCAGCCCCAGGACTAGCGGGAGGTTGGAGACCCAGTACTTC
CDR3aa: CASSPRTSGRLETQYF

abundance: NA
v_gene: TRBV28
j_gene: TRBJ2-7
d_gene: TRBD1
CDR3nt: TGTGCTAGCAGTGGGGGACAGCAAATTTCCTACGAGCAGTACTTC
CDR3aa: CASSGGQQISYEQYF

abundance: NA
v_gene: TRBV29-1
j_gene: TRBJ1-6
d_gene: TRBD1
CDR3nt: TGCAGCGCCCGGACAGGGGGACACTCACCCCTCCACTTT
CDR3aa: CSARTGGHSPLHF

abundance: NA
v_gene: TRBV29-1
j_gene: TRBJ2-5
d_gene: NA
CDR3nt: TGCAGCGTTGGACCCCGGGACATCGGGGAGACCCAGTACTTC
CDR3aa: CSVGPRDIGETQYF

abundance: NA
v_gene: TRBV7-6
j_gene: TRBJ1-1
d_gene: TRBD1
CDR3nt: TGTGCCAGCAGCTTAGATAACTGGACAGGGGTCACTGAAGCTTTCTTT
CDR3aa: CASSLDNWTGVTEAFF

abundance: NA
v_gene: TRBV3-1
j_gene: TRBJ2-1
d_gene: TRBD2
CDR3nt: TGTGCCAGCAGCCAAGTCGCTAGCGGGAGTACCCGCTACAATGAGCAGTTCTTC
CDR3aa: CASSQVASGSTRYNEQFF

abundance: NA
v_gene: TRBV4-1
j_gene: TRBJ2-5
d_gene: NA
CDR3nt: TGCGCCAGCAGCCAAGAAAGCGGAGGGCTGTACTTC
CDR3aa: CASSQESGGLYF